This passage covers 14 T cell receptor beta chains from one sample sequenced in a study of shared clonotypes between healthy human individuals. Method: immunoSEQ multiplex PCR; TCRdb's copy keeps in-frame clones and lacks some. The data show 450,000 to 500,000 clones, 76% seen once. The sample was PBMCs. Receptors were obtained from a woman aged 40 to 50 in good health. Some clones in this sample may be carry-over from other donors' samples.

The chain joins TRBV5-8 to TRBJ2-6, with D unclear. The germline V gene encodes CDR1 SGHTS and CDR2 YDEGEE. Trimming left V 2 bases short and J 1 base short, with 7 bases between. The CDR3 consists of 15 residues. The CDR3 sequence: CASSFFGSGANVLTF. The CDR3 region has the DNA TGTGCCAGCAGCTTTTTTGGGTCTGGGGCCAACGTCCTGACTTTC. Full variable domain (rest looked up from reference TRBV5-8 and TRBJ2-6): EAGVTQSPTHLIKTRGQQATLRCSPISGHTSVYWYQQALGLGLQFLLWYDEGEERNRGNFPPRFSGRQFPNYSSELNVNALELEDSALYLCASSFFGSGANVLTFGAGSRLTVL.

A single count supports this clone. The gene calls are TRBV5-1 and TRBJ2-7; D not resolved. Between the trimmed V and J ends, which lost 5 bases and 2 bases, there was a span of 17 bases. The V gene's germline CDR1 is SGHRS and CDR2 YFSETQ. The CDR3 totals 15 residues. The CDR3 protein is CASSRALPGPYEQYF. In nucleotides, the CDR3 is TGCGCCAGCAGTAGGGCCCTCCCAGGACCCTACGAGCAGTACTTC.

This clone was seen only once. This rearrangement joins TRBV11-2 to TRBJ1-2; 8 positions match TRBD1. Germline-derived CDR1 and CDR2 are SGHAT and FQNNGV. This CDR3 region has 13 residues. Trimming at V came to 4 bases and at J to 11 bases, leaving 9 bases not matched to a gene. CDR3 protein: CASSSYRDRTYTF. The CDR3, as DNA: TGTGCCAGCAGCTCTTACCGGGACAGGACTTACACCTTC. Drawing the rest from reference TRBV11-2 and TRBJ1-2, the complete variable domain is EAGVAQSPRYKIIEKRQSVAFWCNPISGHATLYWYQQILGQGPKLLIQFQNNGVVDDSQLPKDRFSAERLKGVDSTLKIQPAKLEDSAVYLCASSSYRDRTYTFGSGTRLTVV.

This clone has more than one count but fewer than ten. The rearrangement uses TRBV30 and TRBJ2-7; a possible D gene is TRBD2 (5 bases). This CDR3 comprises 17 residues. The V end was cut by 0 bases, the J end by 0 bases, with 18 bases between. Germline CDR1 GTSNPN, CDR2 SVGIG (reference sequence). CDR3 sequence: CAWSVGRLALSSYEQYF. CDR3 DNA sequence: TGTGCCTGGAGTGTGGGCCGGCTAGCCTTAAGCTCCTACGAGCAGTACTTC.

This clone came up once. The V gene is TRBV19, the J gene TRBJ2-1; D perhaps matches TRBD1 (6 bases). Germline V gives CDR1 LNHDA, CDR2 SQIVND (reference sequence). The CDR3 has 12 amino acids. V was pared by 3 bases and J by 10 bases, with 10 bases between. The CDR3 region has the DNA TGTGCCAGTAGTATCGCCGGGACAGAGCAGTTCTTC. Its translation is CASSIAGTEQFF.

The chain links TRBV7-3 to TRBJ2-7; 9 nucleotides align to TRBD2. The germline CDR1 and CDR2 sequences are SGHTA and FQGTGA. This CDR3 has 14 residues. V lost 2 bases, J lost 6 bases, and 5 bases stayed unmatched. The CDR3 is CASSLAGGYSEQYF. As DNA, the CDR3 is TGTGCCAGCAGCTTAGCGGGAGGGTACTCCGAGCAGTACTTC.

In this sample, this clone turned up a few times. The V call is TRBV23-1, the J call TRBJ2-7; D might be TRBD1 or TRBD2, each matching 5 bases. TRBV23-1 is known as an ORF, though its function is uncertain. V shed 3 bases and J shed 2 bases, with 14 bases lying between them. The CDR3 is made up of 15 amino acids. CDR3 DNA: TGCGCCAGCAGTCAGGGGGTGGACCGAGCCTACGAGCAGTACTTC. As protein: CASSQGVDRAYEQYF.

Remarks on this clone: Possible read error: a much larger clone is one base away. Other DNA sequences in the same sample also yield this CDR3. This sequence joins TRBV29-1 and TRBJ1-5; TRBD1 is a possible D gene (6 bases). Germline V CDR1 and CDR2: SQVTM, ANQGSEA. CDR3 length equals 14 residues. CDR3: CSVVVGGSNQPQHF. The CDR3 bases are TGCAGCGTTGTTGTAGGGGGAAGCAATCAGCCCCAGCACTTT.

Worth noting for this clone: The identical CDR3 is also encoded by other nucleotide sequences in the sample. The chain links TRBV18 to TRBJ2-5; possibly TRBD1 for D (6 bases). From germline, CDR1 is KGHSH and CDR2 LQKENI. The length of the CDR3 is 13 residues. With 5 bases removed from V and 2 bases from J, the gap between germline ends came to 9 bases. CDR3 amino acids: CASSSGVQETQYF. CDR3 in DNA: TGTGCCAGCTCATCAGGGGTTCAAGAGACCCAGTACTTC.

This clone came up a few times. This sequence joins TRBV2 and TRBJ2-3, with D uncertain. Trimming cost V 8 bases and J 6 bases, with 9 bases left between them. CDR1 is SNHLY, CDR2 FYNNEI, per germline. This CDR3 spans 11 amino acids. The DNA for the CDR3 is TGTGCCAGCGACTCTCTGGATACGCAGTATTTT. Amino acid sequence: CASDSLDTQYF. Full variable domain (missing parts from reference TRBV2 and TRBJ2-3): EPEVTQTPSHQVTQMGQEVILRCVPISNHLYFYWYRQILGQKVEFLVSFYNNEISEKSEIFDDQFSVERPDGSNFTLKIRSTKLEDSAMYFCASDSLDTQYFGPGTRLTVL.

The V and J genes are TRBV28 and TRBJ2-7, with a possible D match to TRBD1 (5 bases). V lost 5 bases to trimming and J lost 6 bases, with 17 bases between them. The CDR3 totals 14 residues. Germline CDR1 reads MDHEN; CDR2 reads SYDVKM. Here the CDR3 DNA reads TGTGCCAGCAGTCCTCAGGGAACCCCCTCCGAGCAGTACTTC. Its translation: CASSPQGTPSEQYF.

This chain links TRBV9 with TRBJ2-5; D may be TRBD1 or TRBD2 (6 bases each). The CDR3 has 17 amino acids. V lost 0 bases and J lost 2, with 17 bases in between. Germline V lookup: CDR1 SGDLS, CDR2 YYNGEE. The CDR3 coding sequence is TGTGCCAGCAGCGTAGGTGGTAGCGGAGGGGGGCAAGAGACCCAGTACTTC. Protein sequence: CASSVGGSGGGQETQYF.

The chain couples TRBV6-4 to TRBJ2-7; 9 bases align to TRBD1. The CDR3 length is 15 residues. Looked up from germline, CDR1 is MRHNA and CDR2 is SNTAGT. V was clipped by 4 bases and J by 4 bases; unmatched bases: 8. The CDR3 region is CASSVSGTGSYEQYF. The CDR3 DNA follows: TGTGCCAGCAGTGTGTCCGGGACAGGGTCGTACGAGCAGTACTTC.

This clone was detected only a few times. The rearrangement links TRBV27 to TRBJ2-4; tentative D call: TRBD1 (5 bases). V lost 2 bases and J 6 bases, leaving 11 bases between the germline ends. Per germline, CDR1 MNHEY and CDR2 SMNVEV (reference sequence). The CDR3 is 14 residues long. The CDR3 DNA is TGTGCCAGCAGTTTAGGGCTTCAGGGAAACATTCAGTACTTC. Encoded protein: CASSLGLQGNIQYF.